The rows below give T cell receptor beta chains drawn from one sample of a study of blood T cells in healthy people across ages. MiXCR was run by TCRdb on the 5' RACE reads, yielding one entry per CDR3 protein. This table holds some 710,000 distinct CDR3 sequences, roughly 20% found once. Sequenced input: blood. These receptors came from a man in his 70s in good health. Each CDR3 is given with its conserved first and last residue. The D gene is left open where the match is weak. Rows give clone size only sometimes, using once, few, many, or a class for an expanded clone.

CASSRGNTIYF | TGTGCCAGCAGCAGGGGAAACACCATATATTTT | - | TRBV14 | - | TRBJ1-3
CASIGQGDGYTF | TGTGCCAGCATCGGACAGGGTGATGGCTACACCTTC | many | TRBV28 | TRBD1 | TRBJ1-2
CASKEQGSGNTIYF | TGCGCCAGCAAAGAACAGGGCTCTGGAAACACCATATATTTT | few | TRBV5-1 | - | TRBJ1-3
CSAQRDSPPDTQYF | TGCAGTGCTCAAAGGGACAGTCCCCCAGATACGCAGTATTTT | - | TRBV20-1 | TRBD1 | TRBJ2-3
CASSSRLAGYTNEQFF | TGTGCCAGCAGCTCCCGACTAGCGGGGTATACGAATGAGCAGTTCTTC | - | TRBV7-2 | TRBD2 | TRBJ2-1
CASSPEGQLGGYTF | TGTGCCAGCAGCCCCGAGGGGCAGCTGGGGGGCTACACCTTC | - | TRBV3-1 | - | TRBJ1-2
CASSLPLAGYNEQFF | TGTGCCAGCAGCTTACCACTAGCGGGTTACAATGAGCAGTTCTTC | - | TRBV7-8 | TRBD2 | TRBJ2-1
CASSLWVSQTYEQYF | TGTGCCAGCAGCTTGTGGGTTAGCCAAACCTACGAGCAGTACTTC | - | TRBV5-5 | - | TRBJ2-7
CASGSPAGGKNTGELFF | TGTGCCAGCGGTTCTCCCGCAGGGGGGAAGAACACCGGGGAGCTGTTTTTT | many | TRBV5-5 | - | TRBJ2-2
CASSRQGTGGGGLFF | TGTGCCAGCAGCCGTCAAGGGACAGGGGGTGGTGGACTGTTTTTT | many | TRBV3-1 | TRBD1 | TRBJ1-4
CASSLVVAGNTDTQYF | TGCGCCAGCAGCTTGGTGGTAGCGGGGAACACAGATACGCAGTATTTT | few | TRBV5-1 | TRBD2 | TRBJ2-3
CATSKYREYEQYF | TGTGCCACCAGCAAGTACAGGGAGTACGAGCAGTACTTC | - | TRBV15 | - | TRBJ2-7
CASSGKTGGYSQPQHF | TGCGCCAGCAGCGGTAAGACAGGGGGGTACAGTCAGCCCCAGCATTTT | few | TRBV5-1 | TRBD1 | TRBJ1-5
CASSQDHPGRNTGELFF | TGTGCCAGCAGCCAAGATCACCCAGGGCGGAACACCGGGGAGCTGTTTTTT | few | TRBV14 | - | TRBJ2-2
CASSFPSGSTTDTQYF | TGTGCCAGCAGTTTCCCGAGCGGGAGTACCACAGATACGCAGTATTTT | - | TRBV28 | TRBD2 | TRBJ2-3
CSASPLQDTQYF | TGCAGTGCTAGTCCGCTTCAAGATACGCAGTATTTT | - | TRBV20-1 | - | TRBJ2-3
CASSDSTKQGASSYEQYF | TGCGCCAGCAGTGATTCTACTAAACAGGGGGCCTCCTCCTACGAGCAGTACTTC | once | TRBV10-1 | TRBD1 | TRBJ2-7
CASSVGPPPIVETQYF | TGCGCCAGCAGCGTGGGTCCTCCCCCCATTGTAGAGACCCAGTACTTC | few | TRBV5-1 | - | TRBJ2-5
CASSLWGGEDQPQHF | TGTGCCAGCAGCTTATGGGGAGGGGAAGATCAGCCCCAGCATTTT | - | TRBV7-2 | - | TRBJ1-5
CSVAGTANLGRYEQYF | TGCAGCGTTGCCGGGACAGCCAACCTAGGCAGGTACGAGCAGTACTTC | - | TRBV29-1 | TRBD1 | TRBJ2-7
CASLYRPPFKQTKYTEVFF | TGTGCCAGCCTCTATCGACCCCCATTCAAACAGACGAAGTACACTGAAGTTTTCTTT | - | TRBV7-9 | - | TRBJ1-1
CASSVGPWDKEKLFF | TGTGCCAGCAGCGTAGGCCCTTGGGACAAGGAAAAACTGTTTTTT | few | TRBV9 | - | TRBJ1-4
CASSLVGARGYTF | TGCGCCAGCAGCTTGGTTGGGGCTCGTGGCTACACCTTC | few | TRBV5-1 | - | TRBJ1-2
CSDLPQGRAEGYTF | TGCAGCGACCTCCCACAGGGTAGAGCGGAGGGCTACACCTTC | - | TRBV29-1 | - | TRBJ1-2
CSARVNPYQETQYF | TGCAGTGCTAGAGTTAACCCGTACCAAGAGACCCAGTACTTC | few | TRBV20-1 | - | TRBJ2-5
CASSQAVGALTEAFF | TGTGCCAGCAGCCAAGCTGTTGGAGCACTGACTGAAGCTTTCTTT | few | TRBV14 | - | TRBJ1-1
CATSRQLAGNNEQFF | TGTGCCACCAGCAGGCAACTAGCGGGGAACAATGAGCAGTTCTTC | - | TRBV15 | TRBD2 | TRBJ2-1
CASSYSIGGGIYNEQFF | TGTGCCAGCAGTTACTCGATAGGCGGGGGGATTTACAATGAGCAGTTCTTC | many | TRBV6-2/TRBV6-3 | TRBD2 | TRBJ2-1
CVSSQQGAGKLFF | TGTGTCAGCAGCCAACAGGGGGCCGGGAAACTGTTTTTT | - | TRBV3-1 | TRBD1 | TRBJ1-4
CASSFGGLSQETQYF | TGCGCCAGCAGCTTTGGTGGGTTGTCCCAAGAGACCCAGTACTTC | - | TRBV5-1 | - | TRBJ2-5
CASSPNLAGETQYF | TGTGCCAGTAGCCCAAATCTAGCTGGGGAGACCCAGTACTTC | - | TRBV3-1 | - | TRBJ2-5
CASSLQRGSSYEQYF | TGCGCCAGCAGCTTGCAAAGGGGATCCTCCTACGAGCAGTACTTC | many | TRBV5-1 | - | TRBJ2-7
CSANRDTDTQYF | TGCAGTGCTAACAGGGACACAGATACGCAGTATTTT | - | TRBV20-1 | - | TRBJ2-3
CASRNGYEQFF | TGTGCCAGCAGGAACGGGTATGAGCAGTTCTTC | few | TRBV14 | - | TRBJ2-1
CASSPYRRGTDTQYF | TGTGCCAGCTCACCTTACCGGCGGGGAACAGATACGCAGTATTTT | - | TRBV18 | - | TRBJ2-3
CASSLAHSSRLFF | TGCGCCAGCAGCTTGGCCCACAGCTCGAGACTGTTTTTT | few | TRBV5-1 | - | TRBJ1-4
CSVEDLSAGGLRGYNEQFF | TGCAGCGTTGAAGATCTTTCAGCGGGGGGCCTCCGTGGCTACAATGAGCAGTTCTTC | many | TRBV29-1 | TRBD2 | TRBJ2-1
CASSFMTYYEQYF | TGTGCCAGCAGTTTTATGACCTACTACGAGCAGTACTTC | - | TRBV12-3/TRBV12-4 | - | TRBJ2-7
CASSLYAGTEQETQYF | TGCGCTAGCAGCTTATATGCCGGGACGGAACAAGAGACCCAGTACTTC | once | TRBV7-7 | - | TRBJ2-5
CATSRDWVGSRGSNQPQHF | TGTGCCACCAGCAGAGATTGGGTAGGATCCAGGGGAAGCAATCAGCCCCAGCATTTT | - | TRBV15 | - | TRBJ1-5
CSAPTGAVNEKLFF | TGCAGTGCCCCGACAGGGGCGGTTAATGAAAAACTGTTTTTT | - | TRBV20-1 | TRBD1 | TRBJ1-4
CSAKAPSTGNTIYF | TGCAGTGCTAAGGCACCGAGTACTGGAAACACCATATATTTT | - | TRBV20-1 | - | TRBJ1-3
CSARDRGRFSNQPQHF | TGCAGTGCTAGAGACAGGGGACGATTTAGCAATCAGCCCCAGCATTTT | - | TRBV20-1 | - | TRBJ1-5
CASSLLAGEGDTQYF | TGTGCCAGCAGTTTATTAGCGGGGGAGGGAGATACGCAGTATTTT | - | TRBV12-3/TRBV12-4 | TRBD2 | TRBJ2-3